The clone carrying this T cell receptor (beta chain) was seen a few times. Its matching antigen is unknown. The CDR3 extends over 14 amino acids. V lost 4 bases, J lost 8 bases, and 7 bases stayed unmatched. Germline CDR1 reads SGHRS; CDR2 reads YFSETQ. This sample is part of a study of T cell repertoires in cytomegalovirus infection. Study-level findings and limits: CMV-specific TCR beta clonotypes restricted by HLA-C dominated the ex vivo response.

TCRdb re-derived calls from the reads in MiXCR, one entry per CDR3 protein. The sample records more than 400,000 distinct CDR3 sequences, roughly 29% being singletons. This chain links TRBV5-1 with TRBJ1-4, with 8 bases aligning to TRBD1. The receptor's source is a human donor in good health (CMV status not recorded). Some clones in this sample may be carry-over from other donors' samples. The sample comprised PBMCs. Here the CDR3 reads CASSPNRQGEKLFF. The DNA for the CDR3 is TGCGCCAGCAGCCCAAACCGACAGGGGGAAAAACTGTTTTTT.